Below, 28 T cell receptor beta chains from the same sample are listed, as sequenced in a study of molecular identifiers for immune sequencing clone quantification. Each CDR3 protein is one row after TCRdb ran MiXCR on the PCR reads. The sample shows about 630,000 distinct CDR3 sequences, roughly 25% of them seen only once. Sequencing input: naive CD8+ T cells from blood, with Jurkat cell RNA spiked in. Subset described: FACS-sorted CD8+CD4-CCR7+CD45RA+ naive T cells. These receptors all stem from a human donor in good health. Some libraries in this study had Jurkat cell RNA spiked in.

This clonotype was seen at least ten times. The genes are TRBV7-9 and TRBJ2-5; D is possibly TRBD1 (6 bases). This CDR3 contains 14 residues. Germline V gene sequence: CDR1 SEHNR, CDR2 FQNEAQ (reference sequence). Trimming shortened V by 10 bases and J by 4 bases, and 19 bases separated the two germline ends. Written as DNA, the CDR3 is TGTGCCACCGAAACAGGGTTCTACGTAGAGACCCAGTACTTC. It is translated as CATETGFYVETQYF. Full variable domain (outside the CDR3, taken from reference TRBV7-9 and TRBJ2-5): DTGVSQNPRHKITKRGQNVTFRCDPISEHNRLYWYRQTLGQGPEFLTYFQNEAQLEKSRLLSDRFSAERPKGSFSTLEIQRTEQGDSAMYLCATETGFYVETQYFGPGTRLLVL.

The J gene is TRBJ2-7, the V gene TRBV4-3; weak D call: TRBD1 (6 bases). V was pared by 2 bases and J by 0 bases, with 11 bases between. This CDR3 has 15 amino acids. CDR1 and CDR2 from the germline V gene are LGHNA and YSLEER. This CDR3 is CASSQLKDSSYEQYF. The CDR3 DNA reads TGCGCCAGCAGCCAACTTAAGGACAGCTCCTACGAGCAGTACTTC.

In this sample, this clonotype turned up many times. This sequence joins TRBV30 and TRBJ1-1; D is unclear. Deletions cut 0 bases from V and 5 bases from J, with 7 bases between. The CDR3 extends over 12 amino acids. Per germline, CDR1 GTSNPN and CDR2 SVGIG (reference sequence). The CDR3 protein is CAWSVAGTEAFF. The DNA of the CDR3 is TGTGCCTGGAGTGTAGCCGGGACTGAAGCTTTCTTT.

This clonotype occurred many times. CDR3 in DNA: TGTGCCAGCAGGGCGATGAACACTGAAGCTTTCTTT. Amino acids: CASRAMNTEAFF. The V call is TRBV9, the J call TRBJ1-1; no firm D call. V lost 5 bases to trimming and J lost 0 bases, with 5 bases between them. Looked up from germline, CDR1 is SGDLS and CDR2 is YYNGEE. The CDR3 has 12 amino acids.

This clonotype was counted ten times or more. This sequence joins TRBV30 and TRBJ2-7, with D unclear. V lost 1 base to trimming and J lost 4 bases, with 2 bases between them. Germline CDR1 and CDR2: GTSNPN and SVGIG (reference sequence). The CDR3 spans 10 residues. In DNA, the CDR3 is TGTGCCTGGAGTGGATACGAGCAGTACTTC. Its protein product is CAWSGYEQYF.

This clonotype was counted between two and nine times. The chain joins TRBV27 to TRBJ2-1; 7 bases align to TRBD2. The CDR3 consists of 14 residues. The germline gives CDR1 MNHEY, CDR2 SMNVEV (reference sequence). V dropped 3 bases and J dropped 5; count of bases not matched to a gene: 4. CDR3 region: CASSFGGFNNEQFF. The CDR3 DNA follows: TGTGCCAGCAGTTTCGGGGGGTTCAACAATGAGCAGTTCTTC.

The V gene is TRBV27, the J gene TRBJ2-7, with 7 positions matching TRBD1. The CDR3 runs 15 residues. In germline, CDR1 is MNHEY, CDR2 SMNVEV (reference sequence). V lost 5 bases to trimming and J lost 2 bases; unmatched junction nucleotides: 9. CDR3 amino acids: CASSLTGSATYEQYF. The CDR3 region has the DNA TGTGCCAGCAGTCTGACAGGGTCTGCTACCTACGAGCAGTACTTC.

The sample holds many counts of this clonotype. This chain links TRBV4-1 with TRBJ2-7; tentatively, D is TRBD1 or TRBD2 (5 bases each). In germline, CDR1 is MGHRA, CDR2 YSYEKL. This CDR3 comprises 13 residues. Trimming stripped 2 bases from V and 3 bases from J, with 8 bases between. In DNA, the CDR3 is TGCGCCAGCAGCCAACGAGGGGACTACGAGCAGTACTTC. This codes for CASSQRGDYEQYF.

This chain joins TRBV7-9 and TRBJ1-2, with unresolved D. CDR1 SEHNR and CDR2 FQNEAQ come from the germline V gene (reference sequence). The CDR3 consists of 15 residues. V was pared by 5 bases and J by 2 bases, with 15 bases between. CDR3 sequence: CASSQSVGRNYGYTF. The CDR3 region has the DNA TGTGCCAGCAGCCAGTCTGTGGGCAGAAACTATGGCTACACCTTC.

This clonotype was counted ten times or more. One junction end does not reproduce the germline sequence, and a read error may be involved. The chain joins TRBV5-6 to TRBJ1-1; no clear D. Per germline, CDR1 SGHDT and CDR2 YYEEEE. CDR3 length: 13 residues. CDR3 DNA sequence: TGCGCCAGCAGCTTGTCTGGGGACACTGAAGCTTTCTTT. This translates into CASSLSGDTEAFF. Based on the CDR3 plus reference TRBV5-6 and TRBJ1-1, the full variable domain is DAGVTQSPTHLIKTRGQQVTLRCSPKSGHDTVSWYQQALGQGPQFIFQYYEEEERQRGNFPDRFSGHQFPNYSSELNVNALLLGDSALYLCASSLSGDTEAFFGQGTRLTVV.

There are many counts of this clonotype. The chain links TRBV13 to TRBJ2-5; TRBD1 matches 7 bases. Germline CDR1 is PRHDT and CDR2 is FYEKMQ (reference sequence). The V and J ends lost 3 bases and 4 bases, in that order; junction bases with no gene match: 2. The CDR3 length is 13 residues. In nucleotides, the CDR3 is TGTGCCAGCAGCTTCGGACAGGTAGAGACCCAGTACTTC. Protein product: CASSFGQVETQYF. Variable domain in full (rest from reference TRBV13 and TRBJ2-5): AAGVIQSPRHLIKEKRETATLKCYPIPRHDTVYWYQQGPGQDPQFLISFYEKMQSDKGSIPDRFSAQQFSDYHSELNMSSLELGDSALYFCASSFGQVETQYFGPGTRLLVL.

This clonotype has just one count. This chain connects TRBV9 to TRBJ2-1; 9 bases are shared with TRBD2. Germline V gives CDR1 SGDLS, CDR2 YYNGEE. The V segment lost 3 bases and the J segment 10 bases; nucleotides outside the gene matches: 14. This CDR3 is 16 amino acids long. CDR3 loop: CASSASSGGGAREQFF. The CDR3 DNA sequence: TGTGCCAGCAGCGCATCGTCTGGCGGGGGGGCTAGAGAGCAGTTCTTC.

Turning to this clonotype: This could be a read error, since a much larger clone is one nucleotide away. This chain joins TRBV4-3 and TRBJ2-6, with D tentatively TRBD1 (5 bases). Germline V CDR1 and CDR2: LGHNA, YSLEER. CDR3 length: 16 residues. This CDR3 is CASSQDRASGANVLIF. The CDR3 bases are TGCGCCAGCAGCCAAGATCGAGCCTCTGGGGCCAACGTCCTGATTTTC.

Comments on this clonotype: At one boundary the junction diverges from the germline segment, which might be a read error. V is TRBV7-2 and J is TRBJ2-7; a weak D match, TRBD2 (6 bases). The germline V gene encodes CDR1 SGHTA and CDR2 FQGNSA. The CDR3 length is 12 residues. The CDR3 reads CARSLGGAEQYF. CDR3 nucleotides: TGTGCCCGCAGCTTGGGCGGGGCCGAGCAGTACTTC.

Only a few counts were recorded for this clonotype. This chain connects TRBV19 to TRBJ1-3; the match to TRBD1 covers 7 bases. V gave up 10 bases and J gave up 3 bases; unmatched junction bases: 6. The CDR3 loop spans 13 amino acids. Germline V CDR1 and CDR2: LNHDA, SQIVND (reference sequence). The CDR3 reads CAITGDGGNTIYF. DNA for the CDR3: TGTGCCATCACAGGGGATGGTGGAAACACCATATATTTT.

This clonotype was seen more than once but under ten times. At one end the junction does not follow the germline gene, possibly because of a read error. The chain has TRBV25-1 and TRBJ2-7; 10 positions agree with TRBD2. Germline-derived CDR1 and CDR2 are MGHDK and SYGVNS. There are 15 residues in the CDR3. The CDR3 DNA follows: TGTGCCAGCAGCTCAGCTAGCGGGAGCTCCTGCGAGCAGTACTTC. Its protein product is CASSSASGSSCEQYF.

Only a few counts were recorded for this clonotype. A much larger clone is a single base away; this may be a read error. The chain uses TRBV30 and TRBJ2-1; D might be TRBD1 (5 bases). Trimming shortened V by 4 bases and J by 9 bases, and 10 bases separated the two germline ends. Germline V CDR1 and CDR2: GTSNPN, SVGIG (reference sequence). The CDR3 is 11 residues long. The CDR3 sequence: CAWTIGAEQFF. CDR3 sequence (DNA): TGTGCCTGGACCATAGGGGCTGAGCAGTTCTTC.

This clonotype was detected ten times or more. The chain couples TRBV5-1 to TRBJ2-5; a possible D gene is TRBD1 (6 bases). V gave up 4 bases and J gave up 5 bases, with 18 bases separating them. The CDR3 is 15 amino acids. Germline V gene data show CDR1 as SGHRS and CDR2 as YFSETQ. CDR3 DNA: TGCGCCAGCAGCCTGGGGGCGGGCTCCTCTGAGACCCAGTACTTC. Translation gives CASSLGAGSSETQYF.

Concerning this clonotype itself: A single base separates this from a much larger clone, so it may be a read error. V and J are TRBV7-6 and TRBJ1-1; no clear D gene. Germline CDR1 reads SGHVS; CDR2 reads FNYEAQ. This CDR3 is built from 16 residues. The CDR3: CASSLESYSRNTKAFF. The CDR3 coding sequence is TGTGCCAGCAGCTTAGAAAGTTACTCCAGGAACACTAAAGCTTTCTTT. Full variable domain (outside the CDR3, taken from reference TRBV7-6 and TRBJ1-1): GAGVSQSPRYKVTKRGQDVALRCDPISGHVSLYWYRQALGQGPEFLTYFNYEAQQDKSGLPNDRFSAERPEGSISTLTIQRTEQRDSAMYRCASSLESYSRNTKAFFGQGTRLTVV.

This clonotype was detected many times. This chain links TRBV24-1 with TRBJ2-2; D is unclear. CDR1 KGHDR and CDR2 SFDVKD come from the germline V gene. With 2 bases removed from V and 5 bases from J, the gap between germline ends came to 8 bases. This CDR3 spans 14 amino acids. CDR3 DNA: TGTGCCACCAGTGATTATGTGGAAACCGGGGAGCTGTTTTTT. Protein product: CATSDYVETGELFF.

The V gene is TRBV20-1, the J gene TRBJ2-7, with 8 bases identical to TRBD2. Germline CDR1 reads DFQATT; CDR2 reads SNEGSKA (reference sequence). Trimming took 3 bases from V and 3 from J; bases not matched to a gene: 7. The CDR3 extends over 14 amino acids. The CDR3 loop is CSASGQRELYEQYF. In DNA, the CDR3 is TGCAGTGCTAGCGGGCAGCGGGAGCTCTACGAGCAGTACTTC.

This clonotype was observed a handful of times. Here the CDR3 reads CASSFDLFDRGNQPQHF. CDR3 nucleotide sequence: TGTGCCAGCAGCTTCGACCTTTTCGACAGGGGTAATCAGCCCCAGCATTTT. The V and J genes are TRBV7-2 and TRBJ1-5, with 8 nucleotides matching TRBD1. The CDR3 loop spans 17 amino acids. Germline-derived CDR1 and CDR2 are SGHTA and FQGNSA. V dropped 3 bases and J dropped 4; count of bases not matched to a gene: 11.

A note on this clonotype: The junction and the germline gene differ at one end; a read error may be behind it. The chain employs TRBV19 and TRBJ2-1; D possibly uses TRBD1 or TRBD2 (5 bases each). CDR3 length: 11 residues. Per germline, CDR1 LNHDA and CDR2 SQIVND (reference sequence). The CDR3 region is CASGTAIERFF. DNA of the CDR3: TGTGCCAGTGGGACGGCCATAGAGCGGTTCTTC.

This clonotype was seen ten or more times. This chain uses TRBV5-1 with TRBJ2-7; 8 bases line up with TRBD1. The CDR3 spans 16 residues. V shed 5 bases, J shed 0 bases, and the junction held 10 bases outside the gene matches. The germline gives CDR1 SGHRS, CDR2 YFSETQ. CDR3 sequence: CASSFRGPSSSYEQYF. CDR3 bases: TGCGCCAGCAGTTTCAGGGGGCCCTCCAGCTCCTACGAGCAGTACTTC.

The sample holds a few counts of this clonotype. The chain is built from TRBV28 and TRBJ2-7; TRBD2 matches at 9 bases. Germline CDR1 reads MDHEN; CDR2 reads SYDVKM. J was trimmed by 0 bases and V by 7 bases; bases with no gene match: 13. The CDR3 sequence is 17 residues long. The CDR3 nucleotides are TGTGCCAGCACCCGCGGGGTAGCGGGAGCGCTCTCCTACGAGCAGTACTTC. It is translated as CASTRGVAGALSYEQYF.

CDR3 in amino acids: CASSERSRLAGGGADTQYF. The CDR3 nucleotides read TGTGCCAGCAGCGAGCGGTCCAGACTAGCGGGAGGAGGAGCAGATACGCAGTATTTT. This sequence joins TRBV9 and TRBJ2-3; TRBD2 aligns across 13 bases. V was pared by 3 bases and J by 4 bases, with 14 bases of the junction left unmatched. From germline, CDR1 is SGDLS and CDR2 YYNGEE. The CDR3 loop spans 19 amino acids. Filled out from reference TRBV9 and TRBJ2-3, the complete variable domain reads DSGVTQTPKHLITATGQRVTLRCSPRSGDLSVYWYQQSLDQGLQFLIQYYNGEERAKGNILERFSAQQFPDLHSELNLSSLELGDSALYFCASSERSRLAGGGADTQYFGPGTRLTVL.

This clonotype was found many times. The V gene is TRBV30, the J gene TRBJ2-1, with D maybe TRBD1 (6 bases). The CDR3 has 12 amino acids. Between the trimmed V and J ends, which lost 4 bases and 6 bases, there was a span of 10 bases. Looked up from germline, CDR1 is GTSNPN and CDR2 is SVGIG (reference sequence). CDR3 DNA sequence: TGTGCCTGGACCGGACAGCGCAATGAGCAGTTCTTC. Translating gives CAWTGQRNEQFF.

Of note for this clonotype: Given the absence of the conserved phenylalanine or tryptophan at the CDR3 end, a read error is likely. The genes are TRBV10-3 and TRBJ2-1, with D possibly TRBD2 on 5 matching bases. Germline-derived CDR1 and CDR2 are ENHRY and SYGVKD. This CDR3 is built from 15 residues. Between the trimmed V and J ends, which lost 2 bases and 5 bases, there was a span of 13 bases. The CDR3 DNA sequence: TGTGCCATCAGTGAGAGGCTAGCAGAAAACAATGAGCAGTTCCTC. Translation gives CAISERLAENNEQFL.